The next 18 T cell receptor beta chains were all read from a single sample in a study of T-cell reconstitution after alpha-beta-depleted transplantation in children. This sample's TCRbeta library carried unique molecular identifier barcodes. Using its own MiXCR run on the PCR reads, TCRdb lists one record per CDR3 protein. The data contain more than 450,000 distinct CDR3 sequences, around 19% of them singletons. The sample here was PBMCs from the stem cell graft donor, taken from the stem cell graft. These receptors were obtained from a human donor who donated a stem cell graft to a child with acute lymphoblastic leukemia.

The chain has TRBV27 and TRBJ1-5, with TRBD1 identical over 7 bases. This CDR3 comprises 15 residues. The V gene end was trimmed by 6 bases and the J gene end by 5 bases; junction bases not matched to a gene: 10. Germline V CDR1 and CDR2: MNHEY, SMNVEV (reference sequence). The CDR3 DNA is TGTGCCAGCAGCGCTATACAGGGGCGAGATCAGCCCCAGCATTTT. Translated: CASSAIQGRDQPQHF.

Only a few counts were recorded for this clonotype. The DNA for the CDR3 is TGCAGTGCCTACCTCACAGGAGACTTCTATGGCTACACCTTC. Amino acids: CSAYLTGDFYGYTF. This rearrangement joins TRBV20-1 to TRBJ1-2, with D possibly matching TRBD1 (5 bases). The germline CDR1 and CDR2 sequences are DFQATT and SNEGSKA (reference sequence). With 6 bases removed from V and 4 bases from J, the gap between germline ends came to 18 bases. This CDR3 is 14 amino acids long.

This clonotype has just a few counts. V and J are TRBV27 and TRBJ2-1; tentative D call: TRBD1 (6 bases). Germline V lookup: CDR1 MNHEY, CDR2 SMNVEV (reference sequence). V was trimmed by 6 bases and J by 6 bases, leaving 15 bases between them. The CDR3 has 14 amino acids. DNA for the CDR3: TGTGCCAGCAGCCCCCGGGACATATCCAATGAGCAGTTCTTC. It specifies CASSPRDISNEQFF.

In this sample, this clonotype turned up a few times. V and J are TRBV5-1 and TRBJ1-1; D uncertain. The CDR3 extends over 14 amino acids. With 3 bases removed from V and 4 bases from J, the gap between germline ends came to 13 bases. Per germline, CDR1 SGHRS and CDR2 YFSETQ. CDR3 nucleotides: TGCGCCAGCAGCTCAGAGATCGTTGGCACTGAAGCTTTCTTT. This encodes CASSSEIVGTEAFF.

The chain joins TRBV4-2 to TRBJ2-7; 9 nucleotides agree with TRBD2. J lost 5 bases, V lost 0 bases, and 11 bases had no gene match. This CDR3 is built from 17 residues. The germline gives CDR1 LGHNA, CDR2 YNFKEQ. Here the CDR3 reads CASSQDMGREGVNEQYF. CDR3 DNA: TGTGCCAGCAGCCAAGACATGGGGCGGGAGGGCGTCAACGAGCAGTACTTC.

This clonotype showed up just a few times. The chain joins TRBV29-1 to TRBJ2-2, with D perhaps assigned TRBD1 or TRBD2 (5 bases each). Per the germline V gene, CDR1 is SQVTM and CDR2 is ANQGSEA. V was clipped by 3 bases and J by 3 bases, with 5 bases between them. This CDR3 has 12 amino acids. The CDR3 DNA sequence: TGCAGCGTTGAGGGACACACCGGGGAGCTGTTTTTT. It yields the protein CSVEGHTGELFF.

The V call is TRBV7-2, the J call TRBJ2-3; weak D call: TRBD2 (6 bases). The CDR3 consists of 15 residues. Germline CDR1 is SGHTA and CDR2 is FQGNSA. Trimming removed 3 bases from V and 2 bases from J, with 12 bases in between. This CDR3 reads CASSLGGANTDTQYF. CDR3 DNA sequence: TGTGCCAGCAGCTTGGGGGGTGCCAACACAGATACGCAGTATTTT.

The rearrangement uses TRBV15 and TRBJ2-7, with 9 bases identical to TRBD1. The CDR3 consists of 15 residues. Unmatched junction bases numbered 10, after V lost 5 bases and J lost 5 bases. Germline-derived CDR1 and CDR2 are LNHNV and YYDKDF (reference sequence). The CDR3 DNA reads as TGTGCCACCAGCCCTCAACAGGGGGCTAACAACGAGCAGTACTTC. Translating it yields CATSPQQGANNEQYF.

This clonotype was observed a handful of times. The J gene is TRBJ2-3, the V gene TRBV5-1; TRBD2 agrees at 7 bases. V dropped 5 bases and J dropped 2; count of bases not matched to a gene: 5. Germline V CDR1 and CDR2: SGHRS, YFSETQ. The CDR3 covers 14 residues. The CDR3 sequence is CASRKGGPTDTQYF. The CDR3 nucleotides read TGCGCCAGCAGGAAGGGAGGGCCCACAGATACGCAGTATTTT. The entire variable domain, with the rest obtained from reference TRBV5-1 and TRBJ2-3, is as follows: KAGVTQTPRYLIKTRGQQVTLSCSPISGHRSVSWYQQTPGQGLQFLFEYFSETQRNKGNFPGRFSGRQFSNSRSEMNVSTLELGDSALYLCASRKGGPTDTQYFGPGTRLTVL.

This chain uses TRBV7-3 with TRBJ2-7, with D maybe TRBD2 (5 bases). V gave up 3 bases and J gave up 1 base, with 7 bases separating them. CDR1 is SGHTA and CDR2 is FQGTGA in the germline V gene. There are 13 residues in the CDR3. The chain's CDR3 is CASSFGMSYEQYF. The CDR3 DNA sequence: TGTGCCAGCAGCTTCGGGATGTCCTACGAGCAGTACTTC.

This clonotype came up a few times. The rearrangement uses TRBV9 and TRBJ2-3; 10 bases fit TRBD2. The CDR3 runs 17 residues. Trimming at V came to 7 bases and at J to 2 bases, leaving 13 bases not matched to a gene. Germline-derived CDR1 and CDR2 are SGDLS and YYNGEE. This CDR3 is CASALGVLAGVTDTQYF. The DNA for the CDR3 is TGTGCCAGCGCTTTGGGGGTCCTAGCGGGAGTCACAGATACGCAGTATTTT. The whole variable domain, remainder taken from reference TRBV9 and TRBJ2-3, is DSGVTQTPKHLITATGQRVTLRCSPRSGDLSVYWYQQSLDQGLQFLIQYYNGEERAKGNILERFSAQQFPDLHSELNLSSLELGDSALYFCASALGVLAGVTDTQYFGPGTRLTVL.

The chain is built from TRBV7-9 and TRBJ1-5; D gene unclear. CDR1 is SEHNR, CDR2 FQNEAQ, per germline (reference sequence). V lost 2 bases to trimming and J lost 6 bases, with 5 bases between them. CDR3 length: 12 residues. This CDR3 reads CASSLMGQPQHF. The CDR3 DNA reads TGTGCCAGCAGCTTAATGGGTCAGCCCCAGCATTTT.

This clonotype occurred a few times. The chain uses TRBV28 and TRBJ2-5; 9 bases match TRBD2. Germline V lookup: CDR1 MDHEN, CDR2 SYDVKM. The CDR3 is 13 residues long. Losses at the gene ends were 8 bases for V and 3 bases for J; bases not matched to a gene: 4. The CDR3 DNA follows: TGTGCCAGCGGGACTAGCCTTGAAGAGACCCAGTACTTC. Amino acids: CASGTSLEETQYF. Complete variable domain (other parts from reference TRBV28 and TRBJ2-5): DVKVTQSSRYLVKRTGEKVFLECVQDMDHENMFWYRQDPGLGLRLIYFSYDVKMKEKGDIPEGYSVSREKKERFSLILESASTNQTSMYLCASGTSLEETQYFGPGTRLLVL.

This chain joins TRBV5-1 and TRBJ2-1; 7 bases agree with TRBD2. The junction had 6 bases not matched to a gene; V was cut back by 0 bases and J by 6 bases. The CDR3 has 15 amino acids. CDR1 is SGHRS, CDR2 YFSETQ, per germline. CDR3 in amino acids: CASSLEGGGPNEQFF. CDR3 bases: TGCGCCAGCAGCTTGGAGGGCGGGGGTCCCAATGAGCAGTTCTTC.

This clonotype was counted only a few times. CDR3 sequence: CASSFTLAGYEQYF. As DNA, the CDR3 is TGTGCCAGCAGCTTTACGCTAGCGGGATACGAGCAGTACTTC. The chain carries TRBV5-6 and TRBJ2-7; TRBD2 matches 9 bases. The V gene end was trimmed by 2 bases and the J gene end by 4 bases; junction bases not matched to a gene: 4. The CDR3 totals 14 residues. Germline V gene sequence: CDR1 SGHDT, CDR2 YYEEEE. Filled out from reference TRBV5-6 and TRBJ2-7, the complete variable domain reads DAGVTQSPTHLIKTRGQQVTLRCSPKSGHDTVSWYQQALGQGPQFIFQYYEEEERQRGNFPDRFSGHQFPNYSSELNVNALLLGDSALYLCASSFTLAGYEQYFGPGTRLTVT.

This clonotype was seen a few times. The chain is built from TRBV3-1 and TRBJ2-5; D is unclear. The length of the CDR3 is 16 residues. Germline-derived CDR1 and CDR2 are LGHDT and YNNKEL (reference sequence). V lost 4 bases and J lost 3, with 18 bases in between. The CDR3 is CASSPNFGFTEETQYF. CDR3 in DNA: TGTGCCAGCAGCCCCAATTTCGGGTTTACAGAAGAGACCCAGTACTTC.

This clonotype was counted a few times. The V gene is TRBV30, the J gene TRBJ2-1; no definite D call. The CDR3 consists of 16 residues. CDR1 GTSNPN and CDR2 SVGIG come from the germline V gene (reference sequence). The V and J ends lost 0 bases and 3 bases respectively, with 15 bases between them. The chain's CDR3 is CAWSVQGHRNYNEQFF. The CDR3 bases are TGTGCCTGGAGTGTACAAGGGCACCGGAACTACAATGAGCAGTTCTTC.

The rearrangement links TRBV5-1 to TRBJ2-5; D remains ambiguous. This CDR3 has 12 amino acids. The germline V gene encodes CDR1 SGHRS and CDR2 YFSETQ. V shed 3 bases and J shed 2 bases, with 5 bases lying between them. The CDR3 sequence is CASSWEQETQYF. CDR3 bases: TGCGCCAGCAGCTGGGAACAAGAGACCCAGTACTTC.